The T cell receptor (beta chain) under discussion was sequenced for a study of T cell responses to AZD1222 COVID-19 vaccine. Study-wide findings and caveats: Spike-specific TCRs gained breadth and depth after people received two AZD1222 doses.

A remark on this clone: As yet, its antigen is unknown.

V lost 6 bases to trimming and J lost 7 bases, with 19 bases between them. Looked up from germline, CDR1 is LGHDT and CDR2 is YNNKEL (reference sequence). This CDR3 spans 14 amino acids. TCRdb's copy holds only in-frame clones and misses some; the assay was immunoSEQ multiplex PCR. The sample has 130,000 or so clones, 90% to 95% seen once. The sample in question was peripheral blood, obtained on day 0 of MenACWY control vaccination. The clonotype was recovered from an adult in good health. This sequence joins TRBV3-1 (or the pseudogene TRBV3-2) and TRBJ2-7, with D tentatively TRBD2 (5 bases). In DNA, the CDR3 is TGTGCCAGCAGTCCTCCGGGGTTCTTAGGTGAGCAGTACTTC. Its translation: CASSPPGFLGEQYF.